This T cell receptor beta chain was documented in a study of CD8 T cells in Susac syndrome. RNA in amounts of roughly 0.5 to 1 ug was reverse transcribed with random hexamers. MiXCR, run by TCRdb on the immunoSEQ multiplex PCR reads, gives a single entry per CDR3 protein. The repertoire consists of 200,000 to 250,000 distinct CDR3 sequences, with 94% occurring once and the leading ten covering around 0.15%. CDR3 length equals 13 residues. Germline-derived CDR1 and CDR2 are SQVTM and ANQGSEA. Deletions cut 7 bases from V and 3 bases from J, with 15 bases between. Specimen: CD4+ T cells from PBMCs. The sequence came from a human donor with Susac syndrome. V usage is TRBV29-1 and J usage is TRBJ1-1, with D possibly being TRBD1 (6 bases). CDR3 sequence: CSARGGTDTEAFF. The CDR3 bases are TGCAGCGCCCGTGGGGGCACGGACACTGAAGCTTTCTTT.